A selection of T cell receptor beta chains follows, all from one sample in a study of control samples from healthy donors and cancer patients. Clones were read by immunoSEQ multiplex PCR, and TCRdb kept only the in-frame ones, dropping some. Counted here are about 3,000 clones, over 90% occurring once; the ten biggest clones make up 30% to 40%. Input material: PBMCs. The receptors derive from a man aged 70 or older with lung cancer. Each CDR3 is given with its conserved first and last residue. The order of the fields is J gene, V gene, clone size, D gene, CDR3 DNA, CDR3 protein. D genes are given only for firm matches. Expanded clones get a size class; other rows say once, few or many, or leave the size out.

TRBJ2-3 TRBV24-1 few . TGTGCCACCAGTCCCCCAGGGGGCACAGATACGCAGTATTTT CATSPPGGTDTQYF
TRBJ2-1 TRBV2 . TRBD1 TGTGCCAGCCGCGTAGGGGGCGGGAATGAGCAGTTCTTC CASRVGGGNEQFF
TRBJ2-3 TRBV18 . . TGTGCCAGCTCACCCCAGACACTCAACACAGATACGCAGTATTTT CASSPQTLNTDTQYF
TRBJ2-7 TRBV7-3 . . TGTGCCAGCAGCTTAGTGGCAGAAAGGGAGCAGTACTTC CASSLVAEREQYF
TRBJ1-1 TRBV30 . . TGTGCCGGGGGCGGCAGGAACACTGAAGCTTTCTTT CAGGGRNTEAFF
TRBJ1-2 TRBV11-2 . . TGTGCCAGCAGCCCTCCGGGCTCTCGGGGCTACACCTTC CASSPPGSRGYTF
TRBJ2-3 TRBV7-9 . TRBD1 TGTGCCAGCAGCCTAGTCTCACAGGGGCGGACAGATACGCAGTATTTT CASSLVSQGRTDTQYF
TRBJ1-1 TRBV11-3 . . TGTGCCAGCAGCTTAGGGCAGAACACTGAAGCTTTCTTT CASSLGQNTEAFF
TRBJ1-5 TRBV28 . . TGTGCCAGCAGTTCTCTCCGCGGGGGTAGCAATCAGCCCCAGCATTTT CASSSLRGGSNQPQHF
TRBJ2-7 TRBV4-1 . . TGCGCCAGCAGCCCAGAATGGGACACCTACTACGAGCAGTACTTC CASSPEWDTYYEQYF
TRBJ1-6 TRBV5-6 . TRBD1 TGTGCCAGCAGCCCGGTGGAGGGGGCGGATGGGTCACCCCTCCACTTT CASSPVEGADGSPLHF
TRBJ2-7 TRBV21-1 . . TGTGCCAGCATCCAAACCCGGCTAGCGGGGGGCGAGCAGTACTTC CASIQTRLAGGEQYF
TRBJ2-5 TRBV20-1 . . TGCAGTGCTAGCGACCAAGAGACCCAGTACTTC CSASDQETQYF
TRBJ1-2 TRBV29-1 . TRBD1 TGCAGCGCGGACAGGGGATCTGGTGGCCACACCTTC CSADRGSGGHTF
TRBJ1-1 TRBV19 . . TGTGCCGTCCAAGGGTGGGGCACTGAAGCTTTCTTT CAVQGWGTEAFF
TRBJ1-2 TRBV24-1 . TRBD1 TGTGCCACCAGTGGATTACAGGGGGGAGGCTACTATGGCTACACCTTC CATSGLQGGGYYGYTF
TRBJ2-7 TRBV27 . TRBD1 TGTGCCGCTTCGAGGGGCCACCGGGACAGTCACGAGCAGTACTTC CAASRGHRDSHEQYF
TRBJ2-3 TRBV27 . . TGTGCCAGCAGTTCGACTAGGGCTACAGATACGCAGTATTTT CASSSTRATDTQYF
TRBJ2-7 TRBV5-6 . . TGTGCCAGCAGCTTGAGACTGGGATATAGACCCGAGCAGTACTTC CASSLRLGYRPEQYF
TRBJ1-1 TRBV29-1 . . TGCAGCGTTGAGGAGCCCCGGGGCCTCCGGACTGAAGCTTTCTTT CSVEEPRGLRTEAFF
TRBJ1-2 TRBV24-1 . TRBD1 TGTGCCACCAGTGACCCGGGACAGGATAACTATGGCTACACCTTC CATSDPGQDNYGYTF
TRBJ2-3 TRBV15 . TRBD2 TGTGCCACCCGTAGCGGGGGGACCCGCACAGATACGCAGTATTTT CATRSGGTRTDTQYF
TRBJ2-3 TRBV10-1 . TRBD1 TGCGCCAGCAGTGACACCAGGGGGAAGGTTGGTACGCAGTATTTT CASSDTRGKVGTQYF
TRBJ2-3 TRBV7-2 . TRBD2 TGTGCCAGCAGCTTAGCGGCGGGAGCCACATTCGATACGCAGTATTTT CASSLAAGATFDTQYF
TRBJ2-7 TRBV19 . TRBD1 TGTGCCAGTAGCCGAGGACAGGGTTACGAGCAGTACTTC CASSRGQGYEQYF
TRBJ1-2 TRBV18 once . TGTGCCAGCTCACCACCGACAGTTGGCTATGGCTACACCTTC CASSPPTVGYGYTF
TRBJ2-6 TRBV24-1 . . TGTGCCACCAGTGCGATAGGGAGGCACGATGGGGCCAACGTCCTGACTTTC CATSAIGRHDGANVLTF
TRBJ2-2 TRBV3-1/TRBV3-2 . TRBD2 TGTGCCAGCAGCCAAGATAGCGGGGGTTGGACCGGGGAGCTGTTTTTT CASSQDSGGWTGELFF
TRBJ1-5 TRBV5-1 . . TGCGCCAGCAGCTTGGCAGGTAGCAATCAGCCCCAGCATTTT CASSLAGSNQPQHF
TRBJ2-1 TRBV23-1 . . TGCGCCAGCGTATCGAACTACAATGAGCAGTTCTTC CASVSNYNEQFF
TRBJ2-3 TRBV7-8 . . TGTGCCAGCAGCTTTACCCGCACAGATACGCAGTATTTT CASSFTRTDTQYF
TRBJ1-6 TRBV25-1 . . TGTGCCAGCAGTGAATATGGTAATTCACCCCTCCACTTT CASSEYGNSPLHF
TRBJ1-1 TRBV11-3 once . TGTGCCAGCAGCTTACTGATGAACACTGAAGCTTTCTTT CASSLLMNTEAFF
TRBJ2-1 TRBV7-2 . TRBD2 TGTGCCAGCAGCCTAATTAGTTGGGGGAGCGGGGTATACAATGAGCAGTTCTTC CASSLISWGSGVYNEQFF
TRBJ2-5 TRBV20-1 . . TGCAGTGCTAGTATGGGGGAGACCCAGTACTTC CSASMGETQYF
TRBJ2-3 TRBV6-6 . TRBD2 TGTGCCAGCAGTCTAGCGGGAACTAGCACAGATACGCAGTATTTT CASSLAGTSTDTQYF
TRBJ1-2 TRBV28 . . TGTGCCAGCTATAACCCCGGGGGAGGCCGGTACACCTTC CASYNPGGGRYTF
TRBJ2-7 TRBV7-2 . . TGTGCCAGCAGCCCCCGGGGCAGTTATACGTCCTACGAGCAGTACTTC CASSPRGSYTSYEQYF
TRBJ2-1 TRBV12-5 . TRBD2 TGTGCTTCCGAAGGGACTAGCACAGGGGATGAGCAGTTCTTC CASEGTSTGDEQFF
TRBJ2-5 TRBV7-9 . . TGTGCCAGCAGCTTAGGGGTAGGGGCTGCCCGGTACCAAGAGACCCAGTACTTC CASSLGVGAARYQETQYF
TRBJ1-3 TRBV19 . TRBD1 TGTGCCAGTAGTATGGGACAGAATGGAAACACCATATATTTT CASSMGQNGNTIYF
TRBJ1-3 TRBV5-4 . . TGTGCCAGCAGCGCGTCCCTTGGTGGAAACACCATATATTTT CASSASLGGNTIYF
TRBJ1-2 TRBV11-2 . . TGTGCCAGCAGCTTAGGGGCAATCTATGGCTACACCTTC CASSLGAIYGYTF
TRBJ2-3 TRBV6-1 . . TGTGCCAGCAGTGAAGCGATAGGACTAACCACAGATACGCAGTATTTT CASSEAIGLTTDTQYF
TRBJ2-7 TRBV4-3 few . TGCGCCAGCAGCCACGAGGACGGAACCTACGAGCAGTACTTC CASSHEDGTYEQYF
TRBJ1-2 TRBV7-8 . . TGTGCCAGCAGCTCCGACGGGGGAAACTATGGCTACACCTTC CASSSDGGNYGYTF
TRBJ1-2 TRBV9 once . TGTGCCAGCAGCGTACAGGGCCTACGCGGCTACACCTTC CASSVQGLRGYTF
TRBJ2-7 TRBV23-1 . . TGCGCCAGCAGTCAGCTCAGGATTGCCCTCTCCTACGAGCAGTACTTC CASSQLRIALSYEQYF
TRBJ1-1 TRBV14 . . TGTGCCAGCAGCCAAGTTGCAGGTAGGAACACTGAAGCTTTCTTT CASSQVAGRNTEAFF
TRBJ2-2 TRBV19 . TRBD2 TGTGCCGTCTATTCGGGACTAGCGGGGGCCGGAAACACCGGGGAGCTGTTTTTT CAVYSGLAGAGNTGELFF
TRBJ2-7 TRBV15 few TRBD1 TGTGCCACCGGCCGGGACAGGGGCCCCGAGCAGTACTTC CATGRDRGPEQYF
TRBJ2-5 TRBV19 . TRBD2 TGTGCCAGTAGGCGGGGGGGCGGGGAGACCCAGTACTTC CASRRGGGETQYF